This is a list of T cell receptor beta chains from one sample in a study of cytomegalovirus exposure and HLA in healthy donors. Data came from immunoSEQ multiplex PCR; TCRdb stores just in-frame clones and leaves some out. The sample shows 50,000 or so clones, 65% to 85% of them seen only once. Sequenced sample: PBMCs. The receptors were gathered from a man younger than 30 in good health and CMV-seronegative. CDR3s include the opening cysteine and the closing phenylalanine or tryptophan. The D gene is left open where the match is weak. Some rows mark clone size as missing; the rest say once, few, many or name a class of expanded clone.

CDR3	DNA	V	size	D	J
CASSEVAAGNEKLFF	TGTGCCAGCAGTGAAGTGGCAGCGGGGAATGAAAAACTGTTTTTT	TRBV2	.	.	TRBJ1-4
CASRTGRSGANVLTF	TGTGCCAGTAGGACAGGGAGGTCTGGGGCCAACGTCCTGACTTTC	TRBV27	.	TRBD1	TRBJ2-6
CSVEQGEAFF	TGCAGCGTTGAACAGGGTGAAGCTTTCTTT	TRBV29-1	.	.	TRBJ1-1
CASSLVALRGDAGYTF	TGTGCCAGCAGCTTAGTTGCCCTTCGGGGGGATGCTGGCTACACCTTC	TRBV7-9	.	.	TRBJ1-2
CASSLADRESYEQYF	TGCGCCAGCAGCTTGGCCGACAGGGAATCCTACGAGCAGTACTTC	TRBV5-1	.	TRBD1	TRBJ2-7
CASSLVKEGTQYF	TGCGCCAGCAGCTTGGTTAAGGAGGGTACGCAGTATTTT	TRBV5-1	few	.	TRBJ2-3
CASMDLSGSTYEQYF	TGTGCCAGCATGGACCTTAGCGGGTCCACCTACGAGCAGTACTTC	TRBV6-6	.	TRBD2	TRBJ2-7
CASSATSGSVTDTQYF	TGTGCCAGCAGTGCGACTAGCGGGAGCGTCACAGATACGCAGTATTTT	TRBV6-1	.	TRBD2	TRBJ2-3
CASSIFNGDEQFF	TGTGCCAGTAGTATCTTCAATGGAGATGAGCAGTTCTTC	TRBV19	few	.	TRBJ2-1
CASSRAGTTQPQHF	TGTGCCAGCAGCCGAGCAGGGACTACTCAGCCCCAGCATTTT	TRBV28	.	.	TRBJ1-5
CASQVGQGRAFF	TGTGCCAGCCAGGTGGGGCAGGGTCGGGCTTTCTTT	TRBV25-1	.	.	TRBJ1-1
CASSSTGIGSPLHF	TGTGCCAGCAGTTCCACAGGGATAGGATCACCCCTCCACTTT	TRBV7-2	few	.	TRBJ1-6
CAWNAGVGNEQFF	TGTGCCTGGAATGCGGGAGTAGGAAATGAGCAGTTCTTC	TRBV30	.	TRBD2	TRBJ2-1
CAQQGSSGSDSYNEQFF	TGTGCCCAGCAGGGGAGTAGCGGGAGTGATTCCTACAATGAGCAGTTCTTC	TRBV11-2	.	TRBD2	TRBJ2-1
CASTGQPNTEAFF	TGTGCCAGCACCGGACAGCCCAACACTGAAGCTTTCTTT	TRBV2	.	.	TRBJ1-1
CASSLTGYEQYF	TGTGCCAGCAGCCTGACGGGTTACGAGCAGTACTTC	TRBV25-1	few	.	TRBJ2-7
CASSVETGQLETQYF	TGTGCCAGCAGCGTAGAGACAGGGCAGTTAGAGACCCAGTACTTC	TRBV9	.	TRBD1	TRBJ2-5
CAWKASGAYEQYF	TGTGCCTGGAAAGCTAGCGGGGCCTACGAGCAGTACTTC	TRBV30	.	TRBD2	TRBJ2-7
CASSTLQGNEQFF	TGCGCCAGCAGCACATTACAGGGTAATGAGCAGTTCTTC	TRBV5-1	.	.	TRBJ2-1
CASSLDRPGTPPGYTF	TGTGCCAGCAGCTTGGATCGCCCGGGGACTCCTCCCGGCTACACCTTC	TRBV5-4	.	.	TRBJ1-2
CASSHGLRGTDDGQPQHF	TGCGCCAGCAGCCATGGCCTCCGGGGGACAGATGATGGTCAGCCCCAGCATTTT	TRBV4-1	.	TRBD1	TRBJ1-5
CASSSGLFSVQAYGYTF	TGTGCCAGCAGCAGCGGGTTATTCAGCGTTCAAGCCTATGGCTACACCTTC	TRBV5-8	.	.	TRBJ1-2
CASSLLAGGAGNQPQHF	TGTGCCAGCAGCTTATTGGCAGGGGGCGCGGGCAATCAGCCCCAGCATTTT	TRBV7-2	.	TRBD1	TRBJ1-5
CASRVNRDTSEAFF	TGTGCCAGCAGGGTAAACAGGGATACGAGTGAAGCTTTCTTT	TRBV2	.	.	TRBJ1-1
CSVGASSGNTIYF	TGCAGCGTTGGGGCTTCCTCTGGAAACACCATATATTTT	TRBV29-1	.	.	TRBJ1-3
CASSYSAYSRNTEAFF	TGTGCCAGCAGTTACTCGGCCTACAGCAGGAACACTGAAGCTTTCTTT	TRBV6-5	.	.	TRBJ1-1
CASSRDRGSYNEQFF	TGTGCCAGCAGCCGGGACAGGGGATCCTACAATGAGCAGTTCTTC	TRBV6-1	.	TRBD1	TRBJ2-1
CASTRQGPGTQYF	TGTGCCAGCACCCGACAGGGTCCCGGGACCCAGTACTTC	TRBV6-5	once	TRBD1	TRBJ2-5
CASSIGTAVEAFF	TGTGCCAGCAGCATCGGGACAGCAGTTGAAGCTTTCTTT	TRBV7-9	.	TRBD1	TRBJ1-1
CSASLVETQYF	TGCAGTGCTAGTCTAGTGGAGACCCAGTACTTC	TRBV20-1	few	.	TRBJ2-5
CASSLGNTIYF	TGTGCCAGCAGCCTCGGAAACACCATATATTTT	TRBV11-1	.	.	TRBJ1-3
CASSHYASYNYEQYF	TGCGCCAGCAGCCACTATGCTAGTTACAACTACGAGCAGTACTTC	TRBV4-3	.	.	TRBJ2-7
CASSYASGSGNEQFF	TGTGCCAGCAGTTACGCCAGCGGGAGTGGGAATGAGCAGTTCTTC	TRBV6-5	once	TRBD2	TRBJ2-1
CASSQGVRREKNIQYF	TGTGCCAGCAGCCAGGGGGTGCGCCGGGAGAAAAACATTCAGTACTTC	TRBV4-2	.	.	TRBJ2-4
CAWSNRAGELFF	TGTGCCTGGAGCAACAGGGCCGGGGAGCTGTTTTTT	TRBV30	.	.	TRBJ2-2
CASRLGQGTDTQYF	TGTGCCAGCAGGCTTGGACAGGGCACAGATACGCAGTATTTT	TRBV6-4	.	TRBD1	TRBJ2-3
CASSFDRQGVNQPQHF	TGTGCCAGCAGCTTTGACCGGCAGGGGGTCAATCAGCCCCAGCATTTT	TRBV5-8	once	TRBD1	TRBJ1-5